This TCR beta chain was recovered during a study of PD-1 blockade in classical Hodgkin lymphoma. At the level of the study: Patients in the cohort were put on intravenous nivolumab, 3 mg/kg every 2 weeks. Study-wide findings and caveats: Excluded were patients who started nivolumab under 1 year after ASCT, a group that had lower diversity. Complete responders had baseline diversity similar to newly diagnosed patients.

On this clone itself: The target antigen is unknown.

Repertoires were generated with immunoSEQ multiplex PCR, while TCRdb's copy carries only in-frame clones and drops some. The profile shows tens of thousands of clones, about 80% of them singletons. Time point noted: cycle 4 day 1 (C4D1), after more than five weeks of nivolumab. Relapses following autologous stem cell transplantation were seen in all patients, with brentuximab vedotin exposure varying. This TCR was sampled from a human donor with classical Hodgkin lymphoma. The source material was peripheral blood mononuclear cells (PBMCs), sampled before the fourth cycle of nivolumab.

The chain's CDR3 is CAISGGAETQYF. The DNA of the CDR3 is TGTGCCATCAGTGGAGGGGCAGAGACCCAGTACTTC. The chain employs TRBV10-3 and TRBJ2-5; D might be TRBD1 or TRBD2, each matching 5 bases. The length of the CDR3 is 12 residues. CDR1 is ENHRY and CDR2 is SYGVKD in the germline V gene. Trimming removed 4 bases at V and 4 bases at J, with 7 bases between.